This TCR beta chain was profiled in a study of blood T cell repertoires in COVID-19. Whole-study context: Acute-phase and convalescent COVID-19 samples originated in the United States, Italy and Spain. T cells, B-cell-depleted T cells, or PBMCs supplied cDNA or gDNA.

The CDR3 runs to 19 residues. Germline CDR1 is PRHDT and CDR2 is FYEKMQ (reference sequence). Trimming left V 5 bases short and J 3 bases short, with 28 bases between. In the source study's methods: Amplifying reference gene primers gave estimates of nucleated cell counts. Clones were read by immunoSEQ multiplex PCR, and TCRdb kept only the in-frame ones, dropping some. V, J and clone size were drawn from that table, and D and trimming were deduced from the DNA. The sample contains about 68,000 clones, around 90% of which appear only once. Sequencing was carried out using peripheral blood. V usage is TRBV13 and J usage is TRBJ1-1; maybe TRBD1 (5 bases). The source is a human donor in a cohort sampled during active COVID-19. CDR3 coding DNA: TGTGCCAGCAGCCCCCGCTGGACCGTCAACAGGAGGGGTTACACTGAAGCTTTCTTT. Encoded protein: CASSPRWTVNRRGYTEAFF.